This TCR beta chain was sequenced in a study of neoadjuvant nivolumab and ipilimumab in lung cancer. Findings and limits, study-wide: From pretherapy to surgery, tumor richness and clonality rose with dual therapy. TCR richness and clonality were higher in tumors than adjacent uninvolved lung.

Generated by immunoSEQ multiplex PCR, the TCRdb table keeps only in-frame clones and is missing some. The sample comprises about 38,000 clones, 89% of which are singletons, and more than 3% rests with the top ten. The CDR3 has 15 residues. The V gene's germline CDR1 is SGHDN and CDR2 FVKESK. V was cut by 4 bases and J by 3 bases, with 16 bases left in between. Of note for this clone: As yet, its antigen is unknown.

V is TRBV14 and J is TRBJ2-7, with TRBD1 as a possible D gene (6 bases). The sequenced sample was peripheral blood, obtained before neoadjuvant nivolumab, alone or with ipilimumab. The TCR comes from an adult with non-small cell lung cancer. The CDR3 spells CASSLETGTSYEQYF. CDR3 nucleotides: TGTGCCAGCAGCCTCGAAACCGGGACAAGCTACGAGCAGTACTTC. Combining the CDR3 with reference TRBV14 and TRBJ2-7 gives the whole variable domain EAGVTQFPSHSVIEKGQTVTLRCDPISGHDNLYWYRRVMGKEIKFLLHFVKESKQDESGMPNNRFLAERTGGTYSTLKVQPAELEDSGVYFCASSLETGTSYEQYFGPGTRLTVT.